The next 30 T cell receptor beta chains were all read from a single sample in a study of CD8+CD57+ T cells in acquired aplastic anemia. Only patients with CD8+CD57+ cell expansion on flow cytometry were chosen for sequencing. It was genomic DNA that served as the template for profiling TCR beta VDJ and CDR3. TCRdb fed the reads into MiXCR, producing one record per CDR3 protein. This repertoire shows about 160,000 distinct CDR3 sequences, roughly 43% found once; its top ten account for about 2.6%. Material for sequencing was sorted CD4+, CD8+, or CD8+CD57+ T cells (not recorded which) from PBMCs. The receptors here all came from a human donor with aplastic anemia.

The chain employs TRBV10-3 and TRBJ2-3; perhaps TRBD1 as D (7 bases). This CDR3 is 13 amino acids long. The germline gives CDR1 ENHRY, CDR2 SYGVKD. CDR3 residues: CATTAGTVALEYF. DNA for the CDR3: TGTGCTACGACTGCGGGGACAGTAGCTTTGGAGTATTTT.

The chain couples TRBV19 to TRBJ1-6; D gene ambiguous. V lost 7 bases and J 0 bases, leaving 10 bases between the germline ends. CDR1 and CDR2 (germline): LNHDA, SQIVND (reference sequence). This CDR3 has 15 amino acids. CDR3 nucleotide sequence: TGTGCCAGTACTACGACACTCTCCTATAATTCACCCCTCCACTTT. It is translated as CASTTTLSYNSPLHF.

This clonotype was recorded once. Since a much larger clone is just one base distant, this may be a read error. The DNA for the CDR3 is TGTGCCAGCGGATTATGGACGGTCGATGAAAAACTGTTTTTT. It encodes CASGLWTVDEKLFF. The chain joins TRBV11-3 to TRBJ1-4; D is unclear. Trimming took 8 bases from V and 6 from J, leaving 16 bases between them. Germline loops: CDR1 SGHNT, CDR2 YENEEA. There are 14 residues in the CDR3.

This clonotype was seen many times. V gene TRBV7-2 combines with J gene TRBJ1-4; D not resolved. V lost 0 bases and J 1 base, leaving 9 bases between the germline ends. The CDR3 is 16 residues long. CDR1 SGHTA and CDR2 FQGNSA come from the germline V gene. The CDR3 loop reads CASSLAFGETNEKLFF. CDR3 in DNA: TGTGCCAGCAGCTTAGCATTTGGGGAAACTAATGAAAAACTGTTTTTT.

This clonotype has a handful of counts. Just one base apart from a much larger clone, this may be a read error. The chain uses TRBV20-1 and TRBJ2-7; TRBD2 matches 11 bases. The CDR3 runs to 14 residues. Germline V gene lookup returns CDR1 DFQATT and CDR2 SNEGSKA (reference sequence). This CDR3 is CSAQTSGASYDQYF. CDR3 nucleotides: TGCAGTGCTCAGACTAGCGGGGCTTCCTACGATCAGTACTTC.

This sequence joins TRBV19 and TRBJ1-5, with a possible D match to TRBD1 (5 bases). Trimming removed 6 bases from V and 0 bases from J, with 9 bases in between. Germline loops: CDR1 LNHDA, CDR2 SQIVND (reference sequence). This CDR3 has 14 amino acids. The CDR3 is CASRDIHSNQPQHF. The CDR3 DNA follows: TGTGCCAGTAGGGACATCCATAGCAATCAGCCCCAGCATTTT. The full variable domain, with the rest looked up from reference TRBV19 and TRBJ1-5, is DGGITQSPKYLFRKEGQNVTLSCEQNLNHDAMYWYRQDPGQGLRLIYYSQIVNDFQKGDIAEGYSVSREKKESFPLTVTSAQKNPTAFYLCASRDIHSNQPQHFGDGTRLSIL.

This clonotype showed up many times. This chain uses TRBV7-2 with TRBJ2-2, with D maybe TRBD2 (6 bases). The V end was cut by 5 bases, the J end by 2 bases, with 12 bases between. Germline CDR1 SGHTA, CDR2 FQGNSA. CDR3 length equals 15 residues. This CDR3 is CASSRLGSNTGELFF. The CDR3 DNA reads as TGTGCCAGCAGCAGACTAGGGTCTAACACCGGGGAGCTGTTTTTT.

Comments on this clonotype: A clone one base away is much larger, so this may be a read error. The rearrangement joins TRBV5-1 to TRBJ2-2; TRBD1 is a possible D gene (6 bases). Germline CDR1 and CDR2: SGHRS and YFSETQ. CDR3 length: 16 residues. The CDR3 DNA is TGCGCCAGCAGCACCGGACAGACTTTGAACACCGGGGAGCTGGTTTTT. It translates to CASSTGQTLNTGELVF.

This clonotype was counted at least ten times. This sequence joins TRBV19 and TRBJ2-1; 10 nucleotides line up with TRBD2. The CDR3 extends over 14 amino acids. After removal of 5 bases from V and 14 bases from J, the junction contained 12 bases not matched to a gene. In germline, CDR1 is LNHDA, CDR2 SQIVND (reference sequence). Written as DNA, the CDR3 is TGTGCCAGTAGTGGTCTAGCGGGAGTTTCCGAAGAGTTCTTC. Its translation: CASSGLAGVSEEFF.

Concerning this clonotype: This may be a read error: a much more frequent sequence differs by one nucleotide. The rearrangement links TRBV5-1 to TRBJ1-2; 12 bases are shared with TRBD1. This CDR3 comprises 15 residues. CDR1 SGHRS and CDR2 YFSETQ come from the germline V gene. CDR3 bases: TGCGCCAGCAGCTTGGGAGGGACAGGGGGCGATGGCTGCACCTTC. This gives the protein CASSLGGTGGDGCTF.

Concerning this clonotype: This may be a read error, as it is one base from a much larger clone. The chain employs TRBV5-1 and TRBJ2-5; D possibly corresponds to TRBD1 (7 bases). Germline V CDR1 and CDR2: SGHRS, YFSETQ. The V gene lost 4 bases and the J gene lost 7 bases, with 23 bases spanning the gap. The CDR3 has 16 residues. CDR3 region: CASSRQGRTGVGTQYF. The CDR3 nucleotides are TGCGCCAGCAGCAGACAGGGAAGGACGGGAGTAGGGACCCAGTACTTC.

About this clonotype itself: A read error may be the cause here, since a much bigger clone is one base away. The genes are TRBV6-1 and TRBJ2-5; 7 bases agree with TRBD1. Germline V gene lookup returns CDR1 MNHNS and CDR2 SASEGT. This CDR3 region has 14 residues. The CDR3 sequence is CASSPKGGAETQCF. The CDR3 nucleotides are TGTGCCAGCAGCCCAAAAGGGGGCGCAGAGACCCAGTGCTTC.

This clonotype was counted ten times or more. The chain joins TRBV2 to TRBJ1-1; tentatively, D is TRBD1 (5 bases). Trimming left V 2 bases short and J 8 bases short, with 9 bases between. This CDR3 is 12 amino acids long. Germline loops: CDR1 SNHLY, CDR2 FYNNEI. CDR3 sequence (DNA): TGTGCCAGCAGTGAATCGACAGCGGAAGCTTTCTTT. Translation gives CASSESTAEAFF.

There are many counts of this clonotype. The chain couples TRBV12-3 or TRBV12-4 to TRBJ1-3; D uncertain. There are 14 residues in the CDR3. Trimming removed 3 bases at V and 2 bases at J, with 8 bases between. The CDR3 bases are TGTGCCAGCAGTTTGAGGGCCCCTGGAAACACCATATATTTT. Protein: CASSLRAPGNTIYF.

Many counts were recorded for this clonotype. The gene calls are TRBV3-1 and TRBJ2-6; D is unresolved. Trimming took 1 base from V and 0 from J, leaving 4 bases between them. CDR3 size: 15 residues. Germline lookup yields CDR1 LGHDT and CDR2 YNNKEL (reference sequence). CDR3 sequence reads: CASSQGGSGANVLTF. DNA for the CDR3: TGTGCCAGCAGCCAAGGGGGCTCTGGGGCCAACGTCCTGACTTTC.

A few counts support this clonotype. V and J are TRBV24-1 and TRBJ2-5; D is perhaps TRBD2 (6 bases). The CDR3 is 17 residues long. Germline V gene sequence: CDR1 KGHDR, CDR2 SFDVKD. Deletions cut 7 bases from V and 4 bases from J, with 24 bases between. The CDR3: CATRKYPEGSNGETQYF. The CDR3 region has the DNA TGTGCCACCAGAAAGTACCCGGAGGGGTCCAACGGAGAGACCCAGTACTTC.

This clonotype occurred many times. The chain has TRBV24-1 and TRBJ1-4, with D possibly being TRBD1 (5 bases). V shed 7 bases and J shed 5 bases, with 13 bases lying between them. Looked up from germline, CDR1 is KGHDR and CDR2 is SFDVKD. CDR3 length: 14 amino acids. CDR3 amino acids: CATSPGPPNEKLFF. The CDR3 DNA reads as TGTGCCACCAGCCCGGGACCCCCCAATGAAAAACTGTTTTTT.

V usage is TRBV20-1 and J usage is TRBJ2-5, with D perhaps TRBD1 (6 bases). V lost 6 bases and J lost 4, with 12 bases in between. CDR1 is DFQATT and CDR2 is SNEGSKA in the germline V gene (reference sequence). The CDR3 has 12 amino acids. The CDR3 DNA reads TGCAGTGCCCCTGGGGGCCGAGAGACCCAGTACTTC. This sequence encodes CSAPGGRETQYF.

The V call is TRBV7-2, the J call TRBJ1-5, with D unclear. Germline V CDR1 and CDR2: SGHTA, FQGNSA. CDR3 length: 14 amino acids. V was clipped by 1 base and J by 4 bases, with 8 bases between them. The CDR3 DNA reads as TGTGCCAGCAGCTTAGGGGCGCCAAATCAGCCCCAGCATTTT. Its protein is CASSLGAPNQPQHF. The variable domain in full, completed from reference TRBV7-2 and TRBJ1-5, reads GAGVSQSPSNKVTEKGKDVELRCDPISGHTALYWYRQSLGQGLEFLIYFQGNSAPDKSGLPSDRFSAERTGGSVSTLTIQRTQQEDSAVYLCASSLGAPNQPQHFGDGTRLSIL.

This chain connects TRBV5-6 to TRBJ2-3; 8 nucleotides line up with TRBD2. Germline CDR1 and CDR2: SGHDT and YYEEEE. V shed 4 bases, J shed 8 bases, and the junction held 0 bases outside the gene matches. The CDR3 loop spans 11 amino acids. This CDR3 reads CASSLAGTQYF. The CDR3 DNA reads TGTGCCAGCAGCCTAGCGGGTACGCAGTATTTT.

At least ten counts were recorded for this clonotype. The rearrangement joins TRBV7-8 to TRBJ1-6, with D perhaps TRBD1 (6 bases). This CDR3 contains 16 residues. Germline loops: CDR1 SGHVS, CDR2 FQNEAQ. V shed 1 base and J shed 6 bases, with 13 bases lying between them. CDR3 sequence reads: CASSLVAGTSNSPLHF. The CDR3 DNA reads as TGTGCCAGCAGCTTAGTCGCCGGGACATCTAATTCACCCCTCCACTTT. The whole variable domain, filled in from reference TRBV7-8 and TRBJ1-6, reads GAGVSQSPRYKVAKRGQDVALRCDPISGHVSLFWYQQALGQGPEFLTYFQNEAQLDKSGLPSDRFFAERPEGSVSTLKIQRTQQEDSAVYLCASSLVAGTSNSPLHFGNGTRLTVT.

This chain links TRBV18 with TRBJ1-4; D gene ambiguous. Trimming took off 0 bases at V and 8 bases at J, with 10 bases between the two ends. Germline CDR1 is KGHSH and CDR2 is LQKENI. The CDR3 runs to 14 residues. CDR3 protein: CASSPPSEGEKLFF. CDR3 coding DNA: TGTGCCAGCTCACCACCGTCAGAAGGGGAAAAACTGTTTTTT. Based on the CDR3 plus reference TRBV18 and TRBJ1-4, the full variable domain is NAGVMQNPRHLVRRRGQEARLRCSPMKGHSHVYWYRQLPEEGLKFMVYLQKENIIDESGMPKERFSAEFPKEGPSILRIQQVVRGDSAAYFCASSPPSEGEKLFFGSGTQLSVL.

V gene TRBV6-5 combines with J gene TRBJ1-2; D not resolved. CDR3 size: 13 residues. Germline V gene data show CDR1 as MNHEY and CDR2 as SVGAGI. Deletions cut 0 bases from V and 7 bases from J, with 9 bases between. CDR3 coding DNA: TGTGCCAGCAGTTACTCGACATTGGGTGGCTACACCTTC. It yields the protein CASSYSTLGGYTF.

This clonotype was recorded many times. This sequence joins TRBV5-1 and TRBJ2-7; tentative D call: TRBD1 (6 bases). Germline V CDR1 and CDR2: SGHRS, YFSETQ. V was clipped by 4 bases and J by 2 bases, with 16 bases between them. The CDR3 consists of 15 residues. CDR3 loop: CASSDPGDSAYEQYF. CDR3 nucleotide sequence: TGCGCCAGCAGCGATCCAGGGGATTCGGCCTACGAGCAGTACTTC.

The J gene is TRBJ2-7, the V gene TRBV29-1, with D uncertain. The germline V gene has CDR1 SQVTM and CDR2 ANQGSEA. This CDR3 spans 13 amino acids. Between the trimmed V and J ends, which lost 5 bases and 2 bases, there was a span of 13 bases. This chain's CDR3 is CSVHDGLTYEQYF. The CDR3 region has the DNA TGCAGCGTTCATGACGGGCTCACCTACGAGCAGTACTTC.

This clonotype appeared many times. The chain combines TRBV6-2 or TRBV6-3 with TRBJ2-1; 10 nucleotides agree with TRBD1. The germline CDR1 and CDR2 sequences are MNHEY and SVGEGT. CDR3 length equals 16 residues. With 6 bases clipped from V and 15 bases from J, the junction kept 20 bases outside the gene matches. DNA for the CDR3: TGTGCCAGCAGGTCGTCGACAGGGGGCGTATCCCCACCGTGGTTCTTC. It specifies CASRSSTGGVSPPWFF.

Comment on this clonotype: The junction shows a germline mismatch at one end, possibly a read error. The chain carries TRBV6-1 and TRBJ2-2; 7 bases agree with TRBD2. CDR3 length: 12 amino acids. Germline assignment: CDR1 MNHNS and CDR2 SASEGT. CDR3 nucleotide sequence: TGTGCCGGCGCGGGAGACACAGGGGAGCTGTTTTTT. Its protein product is CAGAGDTGELFF.

This clonotype was found many times. CDR3 sequence: CSVEGTGEADTQYF. Here the CDR3 DNA reads TGCAGCGTTGAAGGAACCGGTGAGGCAGATACGCAGTATTTT. V is TRBV29-1 and J is TRBJ2-3; D unresolved. This CDR3 has 14 residues. The V gene's germline CDR1 is SQVTM and CDR2 ANQGSEA. Trimming removed 1 base at V and 4 bases at J, with 12 bases between.

The chain is built from TRBV19 and TRBJ1-2; no clear D gene. The germline gives CDR1 LNHDA, CDR2 SQIVND (reference sequence). The CDR3 runs to 14 residues. Between the trimmed V and J ends, which lost 6 bases and 4 bases, there was a span of 15 bases. This chain's CDR3 is CASSPTGRIYGYTF. The CDR3 DNA sequence: TGTGCCAGTAGCCCGACGGGCCGCATCTATGGCTACACCTTC.

Only a few counts were recorded for this clonotype. The chain joins TRBV10-3 to TRBJ2-5; D not resolved. V lost 7 bases and J 1 base, leaving 10 bases between the germline ends. The CDR3 consists of 13 residues. Germline CDR1 is ENHRY and CDR2 is SYGVKD. The CDR3 bases are TGTGCCATCAAGGGTGCAGTCCAAGAGACCCAGTACTTC. Residues: CAIKGAVQETQYF.